Presented here are 22 T cell receptor beta chains from one specimen sequenced in a study of T-cell reconstitution after alpha-beta-depleted transplantation in children. Unique molecular identifiers were incorporated into the prepared TCRbeta library. TCRdb independently ran MiXCR on the PCR reads; one entry per CDR3 protein. The data contain about 200,000 distinct CDR3 sequences, 8.4% of them seen just once; the ten biggest clones take up about 40%. The source was PBMCs, mostly from graft donor cells, collected 360 days after TCRalphabeta/CD19-depleted stem cell transplant. These receptors were taken from a male patient aged 2-15 years who had a stem cell transplant for acute myeloid leukemia, so the T cells may come from the graft donor.

The chain links TRBV12-3 or TRBV12-4 to TRBJ1-5, with D maybe TRBD1 (5 bases). This CDR3 contains 14 residues. V was shortened by 7 bases and J by 3 bases, with 13 bases between the two germline ends. Here the CDR3 reads CASTPGPVNQPQHF. The CDR3 bases are TGTGCCAGCACCCCGGGACCAGTCAATCAGCCCCAGCATTTT.

This clonotype has only a few counts. The gene calls are TRBV12-3 or TRBV12-4 and TRBJ2-2; 10 bases fit TRBD2. This CDR3 is 15 amino acids long. With V trimmed by 3 bases and J by 8 bases, 6 bases remained unmatched. The CDR3 region has the DNA TGTGCCAGCAGTTTTTTCACTAGCGGGAAGGGGGAGCTGTTTTTT. Encoded protein: CASSFFTSGKGELFF.

The chain has TRBV6-5 and TRBJ1-2; unclear D gene. V shed 2 bases and J shed 4 bases, with 8 bases lying between them. This CDR3 is built from 13 residues. CDR1 is MNHEY and CDR2 is SVGAGI in the germline V gene. This chain's CDR3 is CASSYDGFYGYTF. CDR3 sequence (DNA): TGTGCCAGCAGTTACGACGGCTTCTATGGCTACACCTTC.

This clonotype was picked up many times. DNA of the CDR3: TGCGCCAGCAGCCCGACAGTGCCCTCAAGGAACACCGGGGAGCTGTTTTTT. Residues: CASSPTVPSRNTGELFF. The chain is built from TRBV5-1 and TRBJ2-2, with D possibly matching TRBD1 (5 bases). V dropped 4 bases and J dropped 1 base, with 17 bases sitting between them. The V gene's germline CDR1 is SGHRS and CDR2 YFSETQ. The CDR3 is 17 amino acids.

This clonotype was detected many times. This sequence joins TRBV11-2 and TRBJ2-3, with 9 bases identical to TRBD2. Trimming took 2 bases from V and 4 from J; bases not matched to a gene: 13. Germline-derived CDR1 and CDR2 are SGHAT and FQNNGV. The CDR3 spans 18 residues. CDR3 amino acids: CASSLKVTSGLRADTQYF. The CDR3 nucleotides are TGTGCCAGCAGCTTAAAAGTGACTAGCGGCCTCAGGGCAGATACGCAGTATTTT. Drawing the rest from reference TRBV11-2 and TRBJ2-3, the complete variable domain is EAGVAQSPRYKIIEKRQSVAFWCNPISGHATLYWYQQILGQGPKLLIQFQNNGVVDDSQLPKDRFSAERLKGVDSTLKIQPAKLEDSAVYLCASSLKVTSGLRADTQYFGPGTRLTVL.

This clonotype has just a few counts. This chain joins TRBV3-1 and TRBJ2-7; the D call may be TRBD1 or TRBD2 (6 bases each). Germline lookup yields CDR1 LGHDT and CDR2 YNNKEL (reference sequence). V shed 1 base and J shed 0 bases, with 16 bases lying between them. The CDR3 runs to 17 residues. CDR3 DNA sequence: TGTGCCAGCAGCCAAGGGGGGGCCGGCCAGAGCTCCTACGAGCAGTACTTC. Protein sequence: CASSQGGAGQSSYEQYF.

This clonotype has just one count. The DNA of the CDR3 is TGTGCCAGCAGCCACCTTAGCGGGAGACGTCGACAAGAGACCCAGTACTTC. Translated, it gives CASSHLSGRRRQETQYF. V and J are TRBV4-2 and TRBJ2-5, with 9 bases lining up with TRBD2. V trimming: 3 bases; J trimming: 2 bases; junction bases outside the gene matches: 10. This CDR3 is built from 17 residues. The V gene's germline CDR1 is LGHNA and CDR2 YNFKEQ.

The J gene is TRBJ2-1, the V gene TRBV5-1, with TRBD2 matching 9 bases. Germline V gives CDR1 SGHRS, CDR2 YFSETQ. The J segment lost 10 bases and the V segment lost 0 bases, leaving 8 bases of the junction unmatched. The CDR3 is made up of 15 amino acids. In nucleotides, the CDR3 is TGCGCCAGCAGCTTGGTGGCTAGCGGGGCATGGGAGCAGTTCTTC. It yields the protein CASSLVASGAWEQFF.

This chain links TRBV2 with TRBJ2-1, with D perhaps matching TRBD1 or TRBD2 (5 bases each). The germline gives CDR1 SNHLY, CDR2 FYNNEI. V lost 3 bases and J lost 2, with 17 bases in between. The CDR3 has 17 amino acids. The CDR3 DNA sequence: TGTGCCAGCAGTGATATTACCGAGCGGACAACCTACAATGAGCAGTTCTTC. Protein sequence: CASSDITERTTYNEQFF. Full variable domain (remainder filled in from reference TRBV2 and TRBJ2-1): EPEVTQTPSHQVTQMGQEVILRCVPISNHLYFYWYRQILGQKVEFLVSFYNNEISEKSEIFDDQFSVERPDGSNFTLKIRSTKLEDSAMYFCASSDITERTTYNEQFFGPGTRLTVL.

This clonotype was counted at least ten times. This sequence joins TRBV29-1 and TRBJ2-7; a possible D gene is TRBD2 (7 bases). Germline-derived CDR1 and CDR2 are SQVTM and ANQGSEA. Trimming left V 5 bases short and J 5 bases short, with 16 bases between. The CDR3 loop spans 13 amino acids. The CDR3, as DNA: TGCAGCGTTCTAAGGGGGGGTTCTCACGAGCAGTACTTC. Amino acids: CSVLRGGSHEQYF.

This clonotype has more than one count but fewer than ten. CDR3: CSVRLADNEQFF. Here the CDR3 DNA reads TGCAGCGTTAGACTAGCGGACAATGAGCAGTTCTTC. The chain links TRBV29-1 to TRBJ2-1; TRBD2 matches 9 bases. Germline V gene sequence: CDR1 SQVTM, CDR2 ANQGSEA. V was pared by 5 bases and J by 5 bases, with 1 base of the junction left unmatched. This CDR3 region has 12 residues.

This clonotype was counted ten times or more. The chain joins TRBV7-2 to TRBJ2-1; perhaps D is TRBD1 or TRBD2 (6 bases each). The CDR3 is 16 amino acids. In germline, CDR1 is SGHTA, CDR2 FQGNSA. V was clipped by 5 bases and J by 0 bases, with 14 bases between them. In nucleotides, the CDR3 is TGTGCCAGCAGCCCATTAGGGGGGCCCTCCTACAATGAGCAGTTCTTC. Residues: CASSPLGGPSYNEQFF. The variable domain in full, completed from reference TRBV7-2 and TRBJ2-1, reads GAGVSQSPSNKVTEKGKDVELRCDPISGHTALYWYRQSLGQGLEFLIYFQGNSAPDKSGLPSDRFSAERTGGSVSTLTIQRTQQEDSAVYLCASSPLGGPSYNEQFFGPGTRLTVL.

This clonotype came up a few times. The chain links TRBV5-6 to TRBJ2-7; 9 bases map to TRBD1. This CDR3 spans 14 amino acids. Germline V gene sequence: CDR1 SGHDT, CDR2 YYEEEE. J gave up 7 bases and V 0 bases, and 5 bases lay outside the gene matches. The chain's CDR3 is CASSLDRGRIEQYF. Written as DNA, the CDR3 is TGTGCCAGCAGCTTGGACAGGGGGCGCATAGAGCAGTACTTC.

This clonotype has a count of ten or more. This rearrangement joins TRBV2 to TRBJ2-2; 10 bases align to TRBD1. This CDR3 region has 15 residues. With V trimmed by 10 bases and J by 3 bases, 8 bases remained unmatched. Germline loops: CDR1 SNHLY, CDR2 FYNNEI. The CDR3 DNA follows: TGTGCCATCCCGGGACAGGGGAAGGACACCGGGGAGCTGTTTTTT. As protein: CAIPGQGKDTGELFF.

This clonotype was seen more than once but under ten times. This chain connects TRBV21-1 to TRBJ2-7; the D segment call TRBD1 is taken from the table without a DNA check. TRBV21-1 is noted as a pseudogene. The CDR3 contains 16 residues. The CDR3 region is CASSKVGDRSTYEQYV. As DNA, the CDR3 is TGTGCCAGCAGCAAAGTAGGGGACAGGTCGACCTACGAGCAGTACGTC.

The chain's CDR3 is CASSPPLYTGELFF. The DNA for the CDR3 is TGTGCCAGCAGCCCCCCCTTATACACCGGGGAGCTGTTTTTT. The V call is TRBV7-2, the J call TRBJ2-2; D is ambiguous. Deletions cut 5 bases from V and 3 bases from J, with 10 bases between. Germline V lookup: CDR1 SGHTA, CDR2 FQGNSA. The CDR3 loop spans 14 amino acids.

This clonotype was counted a few times. The chain is built from TRBV12-3 or TRBV12-4 and TRBJ1-1; TRBD1 aligns across 7 bases. CDR3 length: 15 amino acids. J lost 8 bases, V lost 1 base, and 10 bases had no gene match. The CDR3 DNA reads as TGTGCCAGCAGTTTAGGGGCAGGGGGGCGGTTAGAAGCTTTCTTT. Its translation: CASSLGAGGRLEAFF.

This clonotype was counted ten times or more. This sequence joins TRBV5-1 and TRBJ2-3; TRBD2 might be the D (5 bases). The germline V and J ends were trimmed by 0 bases and 6 bases, with 8 bases remaining between them. The germline V gene has CDR1 SGHRS and CDR2 YFSETQ. The CDR3 spans 13 residues. The CDR3 DNA follows: TGCGCCAGCAGCTTGGAGTGGGAGGATACGCAGTATTTT. It codes for CASSLEWEDTQYF. Supplemented by reference TRBV5-1 and TRBJ2-3, the full variable domain reads KAGVTQTPRYLIKTRGQQVTLSCSPISGHRSVSWYQQTPGQGLQFLFEYFSETQRNKGNFPGRFSGRQFSNSRSEMNVSTLELGDSALYLCASSLEWEDTQYFGPGTRLTVL.

This clonotype was seen at least ten times. The chain combines TRBV6-5 with TRBJ1-1; D call uncertain. The germline gives CDR1 MNHEY, CDR2 SVGAGI. V lost 2 bases to trimming and J lost 1 base, with 11 bases between them. The CDR3 consists of 15 residues. In DNA, the CDR3 is TGTGCCAGCAGTTACCGTAGCCGACAGAACACTGAAGCTTTCTTT. Protein sequence: CASSYRSRQNTEAFF.

V gene TRBV6-1 combines with J gene TRBJ2-5, with D maybe TRBD2 (5 bases). The CDR3 contains 13 residues. The germline CDR1 and CDR2 sequences are MNHNS and SASEGT. Trimming took 3 bases from V and 5 from J, leaving 10 bases between them. The CDR3 sequence: CASSDRPGETQYF. For the CDR3, the DNA is TGTGCCAGCAGTGACAGGCCGGGGGAGACCCAGTACTTC.

This clonotype has just a few counts. The rearrangement joins TRBV3-1 to TRBJ2-5, with D perhaps assigned TRBD1 or TRBD2 (5 bases each). Germline assignment: CDR1 LGHDT and CDR2 YNNKEL (reference sequence). There are 16 residues in the CDR3. Trimming removed 1 base at V and 5 bases at J, with 17 bases between. The CDR3: CASSQVRGRGDETQYF. In nucleotides, the CDR3 is TGTGCCAGCAGCCAAGTTCGGGGCCGGGGTGACGAGACCCAGTACTTC.

This clonotype was observed a few times. This chain uses TRBV7-2 with TRBJ2-3; 8 bases fit TRBD1. The ends lost 4 bases at V and 9 bases at J; junction bases unmatched: 9. The CDR3 contains 14 residues. Germline lookup yields CDR1 SGHTA and CDR2 FQGNSA. The CDR3 loop is CASSYRDRLGTQYF. CDR3 DNA: TGTGCCAGCAGCTACCGGGACAGGTTAGGCACGCAGTATTTT.